The entry below gives a single T cell receptor (beta chain) sequence along with its context. Its antigen remains unidentified. The data were taken from a study of cytomegalovirus exposure and HLA in healthy donors. The PCR had 60 Vbeta and 13 Jbeta primers. Measured with immunoSEQ multiplex PCR; TCRdb has only the in-frame clones, and not every one. The data show about 200,000 clones, with about three quarters seen just once and roughly 16% held by the top ten. V lost 5 bases, J lost 0 bases, and 13 bases lay in between. This CDR3 has 15 amino acids. Germline CDR1 reads SEHNR; CDR2 reads FQNEAQ (reference sequence). General study results and limits: TCR beta chains numbering some 160 were designated cytomegalovirus-associated. Reportedly, a later analysis found an Asian-associated ancestry cluster had fewer N-insertions than the approximately 670-donor mean.

This TCR was sampled from a man aged 40-55 years in good health and CMV-seronegative. Sequenced material: PBMCs. The chain couples TRBV7-9 to TRBJ1-1, with a tentative D call TRBD1 (6 bases). The CDR3, as DNA: TGTGCCAGCAGCCCCCAGACAGGTATGAACACTGAAGCTTTCTTT. Translated: CASSPQTGMNTEAFF.